Here is one T cell receptor (beta chain) with its context. Its antigen is unknown. The sample is drawn from a study of T cell repertoires and HLA-DP antigens. Germline values: CDR1 SNHLY, CDR2 FYNNEI. This CDR3 region has 15 residues. V was shortened by 5 bases and J by 4 bases, with 15 bases between the two germline ends. Each pre-culture CD4+ sample aimed for a few hundred thousand T cell genomes at deep resolution. Using immunoSEQ multiplex PCR, the repertoire was profiled, and TCRdb retains in-frame clones only, with some absent. The sample carries about 110,000 clones, 80% to 95% recorded once. This receptor was obtained from a woman aged 18-30 years in good health and CMV-seronegative. V gene TRBV2 combines with J gene TRBJ2-1; TRBD2 might be the D (7 bases). Sequences were obtained from CD4+ T cells from PBMCs. The CDR3 DNA follows: TGTGCCAGCAGTCAAGAGGGGGGGTCATACAATGAGCAGTTCTTC. Translating it yields CASSQEGGSYNEQFF. Based on the CDR3 plus reference TRBV2 and TRBJ2-1, the full variable domain is EPEVTQTPSHQVTQMGQEVILRCVPISNHLYFYWYRQILGQKVEFLVSFYNNEISEKSEIFDDQFSVERPDGSNFTLKIRSTKLEDSAMYFCASSQEGGSYNEQFFGPGTRLTVL.